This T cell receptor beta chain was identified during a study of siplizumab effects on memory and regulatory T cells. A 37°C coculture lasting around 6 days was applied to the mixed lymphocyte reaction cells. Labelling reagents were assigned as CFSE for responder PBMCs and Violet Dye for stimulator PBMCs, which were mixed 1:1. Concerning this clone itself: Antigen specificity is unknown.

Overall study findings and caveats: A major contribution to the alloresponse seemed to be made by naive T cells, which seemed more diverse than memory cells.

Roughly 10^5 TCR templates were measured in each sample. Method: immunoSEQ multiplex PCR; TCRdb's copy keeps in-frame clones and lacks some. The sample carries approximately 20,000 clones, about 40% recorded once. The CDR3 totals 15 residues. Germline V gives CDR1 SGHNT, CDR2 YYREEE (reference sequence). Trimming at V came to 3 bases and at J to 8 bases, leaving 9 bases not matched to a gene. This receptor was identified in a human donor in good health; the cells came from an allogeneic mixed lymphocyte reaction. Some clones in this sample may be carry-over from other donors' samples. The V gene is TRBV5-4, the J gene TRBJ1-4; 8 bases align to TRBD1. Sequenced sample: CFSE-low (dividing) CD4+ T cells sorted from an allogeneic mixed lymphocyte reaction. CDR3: CASSSIDRGGEKLFF. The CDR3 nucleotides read TGTGCCAGCAGCTCCATCGACAGGGGAGGCGAAAAACTGTTTTTT.